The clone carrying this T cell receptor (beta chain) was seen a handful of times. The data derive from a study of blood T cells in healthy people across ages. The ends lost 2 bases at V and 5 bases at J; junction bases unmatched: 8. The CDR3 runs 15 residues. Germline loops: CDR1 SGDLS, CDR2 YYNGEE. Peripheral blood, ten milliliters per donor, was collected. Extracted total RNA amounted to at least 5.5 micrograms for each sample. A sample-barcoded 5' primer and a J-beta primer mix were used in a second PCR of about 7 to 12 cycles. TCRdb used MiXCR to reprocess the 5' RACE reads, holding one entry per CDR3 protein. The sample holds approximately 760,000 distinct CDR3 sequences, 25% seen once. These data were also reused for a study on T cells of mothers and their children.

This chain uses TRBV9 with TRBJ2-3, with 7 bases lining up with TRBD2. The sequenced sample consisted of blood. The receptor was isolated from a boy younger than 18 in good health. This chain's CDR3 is CASSVSGLEGDTQYF. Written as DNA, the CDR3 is TGTGCCAGCAGCGTTAGCGGGCTCGAGGGAGATACGCAGTATTTT. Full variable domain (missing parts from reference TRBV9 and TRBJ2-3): DSGVTQTPKHLITATGQRVTLRCSPRSGDLSVYWYQQSLDQGLQFLIQYYNGEERAKGNILERFSAQQFPDLHSELNLSSLELGDSALYFCASSVSGLEGDTQYFGPGTRLTVL.